What follows is one T cell receptor (beta chain) and its context. Patients in Seattle were enrolled during active infection, then followed longitudinally. The sample comes from a study of blood T cell repertoires in COVID-19. Looking at the study overall: Specimens from acute and convalescent COVID-19 originated in the United States, Italy and Spain. Sources were T cells, B-cell-depleted T cells, or PBMCs; the material itself was cDNA or gDNA.

This CDR3 is 13 amino acids long. The germline CDR1 and CDR2 sequences are SGHRS and YFSETQ. J was trimmed by 9 bases and V by 5 bases; bases with no gene match: 6. Original data processing: Counts of nucleated cells, estimated from reference gene primer amplification, were obtained. Data came from immunoSEQ multiplex PCR; TCRdb stores just in-frame clones and leaves some out. Clone size and V and J calls were adopted from that table, with D and trimming inferred from the DNA. Altogether 90,000 or so clones are present, approximately 91% being singletons, with the ten largest covering under 5.5%. The TCR originated in a man aged 60 to 69 with COVID-19, enrolled during active disease. The chain is built from TRBV5-1 and TRBJ2-1, with 9 bases that match TRBD2. Sample: peripheral blood. The CDR3 loop reads CASRREGRGEQFF. CDR3 coding DNA: TGCGCCAGCAGGCGGGAGGGCCGGGGTGAGCAGTTCTTC.